This T cell receptor (beta chain) was retrieved from a study of T cell responses to AZD1222 COVID-19 vaccine. The data were produced by immunoSEQ multiplex PCR, yet TCRdb's version contains in-frame clones alone and is incomplete. The sample lists about 100,000 clones, around nine tenths occurring once. The V and J ends lost 6 bases and 2 bases, in that order; junction bases with no gene match: 4. There are 15 residues in the CDR3. Per the germline V gene, CDR1 is LGHDT and CDR2 is YNNKEL (reference sequence). The chain recombines TRBV3-1 (or the pseudogene TRBV3-2) with TRBJ2-6; 7 bases are a match to TRBD1. The clonotype originates from an adult who received the AZD1222 COVID-19 vaccine. Sequencing was performed on peripheral blood, taken 28 days after the second AZD1222 dose. The CDR3 DNA reads TGTGCCAGCAGGCTGACAGGGACTGGGGCCAACGTCCTGACTTTC. This sequence encodes CASRLTGTGANVLTF.